This entry lists 24 T cell receptor beta chains sequenced from one sample in a study of shared clonotypes between healthy human individuals. Produced via immunoSEQ multiplex PCR; TCRdb's table is partial and in-frame only. The data show 2 million to 2.5 million clones, roughly 94% seen once. The sample was naive CD4+ T cells sorted from blood. Subset described: CD45RA+ positively selected. The receptors come from a man aged 18 to 30 in good health.

The V gene is TRBV10-1, the J gene TRBJ2-3, with 9 bases matching TRBD1. V lost 5 bases to trimming and J lost 1 base; unmatched junction nucleotides: 10. The CDR3 is 17 residues long. The germline gives CDR1 WNHNN, CDR2 SYGVQD (reference sequence). The CDR3 region has the DNA TGCGCCAGCAGTCACGTTTGGGGACAGGGTGGCACAGATACGCAGTATTTT. Translation: CASSHVWGQGGTDTQYF.

This clone was seen once. The chain combines TRBV6-1 with TRBJ2-1; 7 nucleotides agree with TRBD2. Per germline, CDR1 MNHNS and CDR2 SASEGT. Trimming at V came to 3 bases and at J to 6 bases, leaving 2 bases not matched to a gene. CDR3 length equals 13 residues. This CDR3 is CASSEGLLNEQFF. Written as DNA, the CDR3 is TGTGCCAGCAGTGAGGGACTACTCAATGAGCAGTTCTTC.

This chain connects TRBV30 to TRBJ2-3, with 7 bases identical to TRBD1. V shed 2 bases, J shed 9 bases, and the junction held 11 bases outside the gene matches. Germline V gives CDR1 GTSNPN, CDR2 SVGIG (reference sequence). The CDR3 is made up of 14 amino acids. The CDR3 region is CAWSSGQAGGTQYF. CDR3 DNA: TGTGCCTGGAGTTCTGGACAGGCGGGCGGGACGCAGTATTTT.

V gene TRBV7-2 combines with J gene TRBJ1-2; TRBD1 might be the D (6 bases). Germline CDR1 reads SGHTA; CDR2 reads FQGNSA. The CDR3 runs 15 residues. Between the trimmed V and J ends, which lost 3 bases and 4 bases, there was a span of 15 bases. CDR3 coding DNA: TGTGCCAGCAGCTTGAGTGGGGGGCTGGGCTATGGCTACACCTTC. Its translation: CASSLSGGLGYGYTF. Full variable domain (remainder filled in from reference TRBV7-2 and TRBJ1-2): GAGVSQSPSNKVTEKGKDVELRCDPISGHTALYWYRQSLGQGLEFLIYFQGNSAPDKSGLPSDRFSAERTGGSVSTLTIQRTQQEDSAVYLCASSLSGGLGYGYTFGSGTRLTVV.

This chain links TRBV6-5 with TRBJ1-4; D not resolved. Deletions cut 0 bases from V and 3 bases from J, with 8 bases between. CDR1 and CDR2 from the germline V gene are MNHEY and SVGAGI. This CDR3 has 15 residues. As DNA, the CDR3 is TGTGCCAGCAGTTACTCAGGGAATGCTAATGAAAAACTGTTTTTT. Its protein is CASSYSGNANEKLFF.

The chain recombines TRBV7-9 with TRBJ2-2; D is uncertain. V was clipped by 5 bases and J by 5 bases, with 12 bases between them. The CDR3 is made up of 14 amino acids. The germline gives CDR1 SEHNR, CDR2 FQNEAQ (reference sequence). CDR3: CASSPLTVTGELFF. As DNA, the CDR3 is TGTGCCAGCAGCCCCCTGACCGTAACCGGGGAGCTGTTTTTT.

The V call is TRBV30, the J call TRBJ2-1, with 11 nucleotides matching TRBD2. The CDR3 extends over 15 amino acids. Trimming took 5 bases from V and 6 from J; bases not matched to a gene: 9. The germline V gene has CDR1 GTSNPN and CDR2 SVGIG (reference sequence). The CDR3 DNA reads TGTGCCTGGTCTTTAACTAGCGGGAGACCCAATGAGCAGTTCTTC. Translating gives CAWSLTSGRPNEQFF.

This chain joins TRBV6-1 and TRBJ2-7; either TRBD1 or TRBD2 may supply D (5 bases each). Germline V gives CDR1 MNHNS, CDR2 SASEGT. The CDR3 length is 14 residues. The V and J ends lost 2 bases and 4 bases respectively, with 12 bases between them. CDR3 DNA: TGTGCCAGCAGTGAATCGAGGGGCTTTTACGAGCAGTACTTC. Its translation is CASSESRGFYEQYF.

The rearrangement links TRBV18 to TRBJ2-3; D possibly corresponds to TRBD2 (5 bases). With 4 bases removed from V and 0 bases from J, the gap between germline ends came to 11 bases. The CDR3 has 15 amino acids. Germline V CDR1 and CDR2: KGHSH, LQKENI. The CDR3 here is CASSRETTSTDTQYF. The CDR3 nucleotides read TGTGCCAGCTCACGGGAGACAACTAGCACAGATACGCAGTATTTT.

This clone came up once. The chain carries TRBV2 and TRBJ2-5, with 8 bases matching TRBD2. V lost 5 bases, J lost 5 bases, and 4 bases stayed unmatched. The CDR3 loop spans 13 amino acids. Germline-derived CDR1 and CDR2 are SNHLY and FYNNEI. CDR3 coding DNA: TGTGCCAGCAGTCGGGGGGGGTTGGAGACCCAGTACTTC. It codes for CASSRGGLETQYF.

A word on this clone: This sample also contains other DNA sequences that code for the same CDR3. The rearrangement uses TRBV11-2 and TRBJ2-1; 8 nucleotides line up with TRBD1. CDR3 length: 15 amino acids. Germline assignment: CDR1 SGHAT and CDR2 FQNNGV. With V trimmed by 3 bases and J by 1 base, 2 bases remained unmatched. The CDR3 sequence: CASSFDRGSYNEQFF. The CDR3, as DNA: TGTGCCAGCAGCTTCGACAGGGGTTCCTACAATGAGCAGTTCTTC.

This chain connects TRBV18 to TRBJ2-7; possible D gene TRBD1, 5 bases. The ends were cut back, 2 bases at V and 4 bases at J, with 15 bases in the middle. The germline CDR1 and CDR2 sequences are KGHSH and LQKENI. The CDR3 runs 15 residues. Here the CDR3 DNA reads TGTGCCAGCTCACCAGGGGTAGGGGAATTGTACGAGCAGTACTTC. Its protein product is CASSPGVGELYEQYF.

The CDR3 DNA reads TGTGCCAGCAGTTTGTATCCATCCGGGACTAGCGGGGGCACAGATACGCAGTATTTT. It encodes CASSLYPSGTSGGTDTQYF. The J gene is TRBJ2-3, the V gene TRBV27; 13 nucleotides line up with TRBD2. The germline V gene has CDR1 MNHEY and CDR2 SMNVEV (reference sequence). V lost 3 bases to trimming and J lost 1 base; unmatched junction nucleotides: 10. This CDR3 is built from 19 residues.

The chain has TRBV4-3 and TRBJ2-7, with D perhaps matching TRBD1 or TRBD2 (5 bases each). The length of the CDR3 is 11 residues. V was shortened by 4 bases and J by 12 bases, with 13 bases between the two germline ends. The germline CDR1 and CDR2 sequences are LGHNA and YSLEER. The CDR3 nucleotides are TGCGCCAGCAGCCGATTCGGGGCCCGGTACTTC. Amino acids: CASSRFGARYF.

The V call is TRBV10-3, the J call TRBJ2-6; no clear D gene. V was pared by 6 bases and J by 4 bases, with 7 bases between. CDR3 length: 13 amino acids. Germline V gene sequence: CDR1 ENHRY, CDR2 SYGVKD. CDR3 nucleotides: TGTGCCATCAGGCTGAACGGGGCCAACGTCCTGACTTTC. Protein product: CAIRLNGANVLTF.

V usage is TRBV6-5 and J usage is TRBJ1-1, with 7 bases that match TRBD1. The V segment lost 5 bases and the J segment 6 bases; nucleotides outside the gene matches: 9. CDR3 length equals 14 residues. CDR1 and CDR2 from the germline V gene are MNHEY and SVGAGI. CDR3 DNA sequence: TGTGCCAGCAGTGCTCACGACAGGGAGCCTGAAGCTTTCTTT. Amino acids: CASSAHDREPEAFF.

The chain recombines TRBV7-8 with TRBJ2-6; unclear D gene. CDR1 SGHVS and CDR2 FQNEAQ come from the germline V gene. Trimming cost V 1 base and J 4 bases, with 17 bases left between them. The CDR3 extends over 18 amino acids. The CDR3 DNA sequence: TGTGCCAGCAGCTTAGTCGCAGTCCTCCTAGGGGGGGCCAACGTCCTGACTTTC. Encoded protein: CASSLVAVLLGGANVLTF.

The chain combines TRBV7-9 with TRBJ1-6; D unresolved. Germline V gene sequence: CDR1 SEHNR, CDR2 FQNEAQ (reference sequence). V shed 5 bases and J shed 7 bases, with 9 bases lying between them. The CDR3 is 13 residues long. Here the CDR3 DNA reads TGTGCCAGCAGCCAAATAAGGAATTCACCCCTCCACTTT. It translates to CASSQIRNSPLHF.

This clone was seen just once. The rearrangement links TRBV6-1 to TRBJ1-2; D is undetermined. CDR3 length: 18 amino acids. Germline CDR1 reads MNHNS; CDR2 reads SASEGT. V lost 6 bases and J lost 0, with 23 bases in between. The CDR3 sequence is CASSEMYIIDGANYGYTF. For the CDR3, the DNA is TGTGCCAGCAGCGAAATGTATATCATTGACGGGGCTAACTATGGCTACACCTTC.

The genes are TRBV28 and TRBJ1-5; no definite D call. Germline CDR1 and CDR2: MDHEN and SYDVKM. This CDR3 has 15 amino acids. The V end lost 7 bases, the J end lost 2 bases, and 15 bases lay between the germline ends. DNA of the CDR3: TGTGCCAGCACCCCGCCCTCAATGGGCAATCAGCCCCAGCATTTT. Translating it yields CASTPPSMGNQPQHF.

The rearrangement joins TRBV4-1 to TRBJ1-5; no reliable D call. Trimming pared 0 bases from V and 7 bases from J, leaving 13 bases between. From germline, CDR1 is MGHRA and CDR2 YSYEKL. The length of the CDR3 is 15 residues. DNA for the CDR3: TGCGCCAGCAGCCAAGATCCCGGTCGCGAGCAGCCCCAGCATTTT. It yields the protein CASSQDPGREQPQHF.

The chain links TRBV5-1 to TRBJ2-3; D tentatively fits TRBD1 or TRBD2 (6 bases each). The CDR3 has 16 residues. Germline assignment: CDR1 SGHRS and CDR2 YFSETQ. The V gene lost 4 bases and the J gene lost 6 bases, with 21 bases spanning the gap. Here the CDR3 reads CASSLPTGAQGDTQYF. CDR3 nucleotides: TGCGCCAGCAGCCTGCCTACGGGGGCCCAAGGGGATACGCAGTATTTT.

Worth noting for this clone: An end of the junction does not agree with germline; a read error may underlie this. The identical CDR3 is also encoded by other nucleotide sequences in the sample. V usage is TRBV2 and J usage is TRBJ2-5, with D perhaps TRBD1 (5 bases). The CDR3 consists of 14 residues. Germline CDR1 is SNHLY and CDR2 is FYNNEI. The CDR3 DNA sequence: TGCGCCAGCAGTGAAGGTACAGGAGTTGAGACCCAGTACTTC. Amino acid sequence: CASSEGTGVETQYF.

The chain is built from TRBV11-2 and TRBJ2-1, with TRBD2 matching 8 bases. The CDR3 sequence is 16 residues long. In germline, CDR1 is SGHAT, CDR2 FQNNGV. V lost 0 bases, J lost 8 bases, and 9 bases stayed unmatched. CDR3 protein: CASSLELGGRWDEQFF. The CDR3 DNA is TGTGCCAGCAGCTTAGAACTAGGCGGGAGGTGGGATGAGCAGTTCTTC. The full variable domain, rest sourced from reference TRBV11-2 and TRBJ2-1, is EAGVAQSPRYKIIEKRQSVAFWCNPISGHATLYWYQQILGQGPKLLIQFQNNGVVDDSQLPKDRFSAERLKGVDSTLKIQPAKLEDSAVYLCASSLELGGRWDEQFFGPGTRLTVL.